This is a list of T cell receptor beta chains from one sample in a study of blood T cell repertoires in COVID-19. Repertoires were generated with immunoSEQ multiplex PCR, while TCRdb's copy carries only in-frame clones and drops some. The sample holds approximately 150,000 clones, roughly four fifths seen once. The material sequenced was peripheral blood. The source is a man aged 65 to 79 with active or convalescent COVID-19. Each CDR3 is given with its conserved first and last residue. D genes are given only for firm matches. Some rows mark clone size as missing; the rest say once, few, many or name a class of expanded clone.

clone_size: NA; v_call: TRBV7-2; d_call: TRBD1; j_call: TRBJ1-2; cdr3_aa: CASSHGTAEYGYTF; cdr3_nt: TGTGCCAGCAGCCATGGGACAGCCGAATATGGCTACACCTTC
clone_size: few; v_call: TRBV11-2; d_call: NA; j_call: TRBJ2-2; cdr3_aa: CASSLVMATGELFF; cdr3_nt: TGTGCCAGCAGCTTAGTAATGGCCACCGGGGAGCTGTTTTTT
clone_size: NA; v_call: TRBV29-1; d_call: NA; j_call: TRBJ1-2; cdr3_aa: CSVVLNLQPGYTF; cdr3_nt: TGCAGCGTTGTTCTCAACCTACAGCCGGGCTACACCTTC
clone_size: NA; v_call: TRBV18; d_call: TRBD1; j_call: TRBJ2-5; cdr3_aa: CASSNRQGETQYF; cdr3_nt: TGTGCCAGCTCAAACAGACAGGGTGAGACCCAGTACTTC
clone_size: NA; v_call: TRBV2; d_call: NA; j_call: TRBJ2-1; cdr3_aa: CASSDWPRGDEQFF; cdr3_nt: TGTGCCAGCAGTGATTGGCCTCGAGGCGATGAGCAGTTCTTC
clone_size: NA; v_call: TRBV4-3; d_call: TRBD1; j_call: TRBJ1-1; cdr3_aa: CASTTGVGGPNTEAFF; cdr3_nt: TGCGCCAGCACCACAGGGGTCGGCGGGCCAAACACTGAAGCTTTCTTT
clone_size: NA; v_call: TRBV5-1; d_call: NA; j_call: TRBJ1-2; cdr3_aa: CASSLAEFNGYTF; cdr3_nt: TGCGCCAGCAGCTTGGCCGAGTTTAATGGCTACACCTTC
clone_size: NA; v_call: TRBV6-2/TRBV6-3; d_call: TRBD1; j_call: TRBJ1-5; cdr3_aa: CASSLRTGSNQPQHF; cdr3_nt: TGTGCCAGCAGCCTACGGACAGGGAGCAATCAGCCCCAGCATTTT
clone_size: few; v_call: TRBV19; d_call: TRBD1; j_call: TRBJ1-1; cdr3_aa: CASSTTGALTEAFF; cdr3_nt: TGTGCCAGTAGTACGACAGGGGCCCTCACTGAAGCTTTCTTT
clone_size: NA; v_call: TRBV7-2; d_call: TRBD2; j_call: TRBJ2-5; cdr3_aa: CASSIGLAGAQETQYF; cdr3_nt: TGTGCCAGCAGCATCGGACTAGCGGGAGCTCAAGAGACCCAGTACTTC
clone_size: NA; v_call: TRBV19; d_call: NA; j_call: TRBJ2-3; cdr3_aa: CASTHRGLGTDTQYF; cdr3_nt: TGTGCCAGTACCCACAGGGGACTTGGCACAGATACGCAGTATTTT
clone_size: NA; v_call: TRBV4-3; d_call: NA; j_call: TRBJ2-2; cdr3_aa: CASSQADSTNTGELFF; cdr3_nt: TGCGCCAGCAGCCAAGCGGACAGTACGAACACCGGGGAGCTGTTTTTT
clone_size: NA; v_call: TRBV2; d_call: TRBD1; j_call: TRBJ2-7; cdr3_aa: CASSEGDRASEQYF; cdr3_nt: TGTGCCAGCAGTGAAGGGGACAGGGCTTCCGAGCAGTACTTC
clone_size: NA; v_call: TRBV29-1; d_call: TRBD1; j_call: TRBJ1-2; cdr3_aa: CSVDRLGYTF; cdr3_nt: TGCAGCGTGGACAGGTTGGGCTACACCTTC
clone_size: NA; v_call: TRBV2; d_call: TRBD1; j_call: TRBJ1-2; cdr3_aa: CASSLDRAHLNYGYTF; cdr3_nt: TGTGCCAGCAGCCTGGACAGGGCGCACCTTAACTATGGCTACACCTTC
clone_size: NA; v_call: TRBV7-2; d_call: NA; j_call: TRBJ2-7; cdr3_aa: CASSFLSTGPGSYEQYF; cdr3_nt: TGTGCCAGCAGCTTCCTATCAACAGGGCCTGGCTCCTACGAGCAGTACTTC
clone_size: NA; v_call: TRBV5-6; d_call: NA; j_call: TRBJ2-7; cdr3_aa: CASSLFTLAAGYEQYF; cdr3_nt: TGTGCCAGCAGCTTGTTTACCCTGGCAGCCGGGTACGAGCAGTACTTC
clone_size: NA; v_call: TRBV15; d_call: NA; j_call: TRBJ1-4; cdr3_aa: CATSGGGLGEKLFF; cdr3_nt: TGTGCCACCAGCGGCGGAGGGCTTGGGGAAAAACTGTTTTTT
clone_size: NA; v_call: TRBV28; d_call: NA; j_call: TRBJ2-1; cdr3_aa: CASSLSPGFNEQFF; cdr3_nt: TGTGCCAGCAGTTTATCCCCAGGGTTCAATGAGCAGTTCTTC
clone_size: NA; v_call: TRBV6-5; d_call: NA; j_call: TRBJ1-5; cdr3_aa: CASSLGQNQPQHF; cdr3_nt: TGTGCCAGCAGTCTCGGACAAAATCAGCCCCAGCATTTT
clone_size: NA; v_call: TRBV28; d_call: TRBD2; j_call: TRBJ2-2; cdr3_aa: CASSSSGINTGELFF; cdr3_nt: TGTGCCAGCAGTTCTAGCGGGATCAACACCGGGGAGCTGTTTTTT
clone_size: NA; v_call: TRBV11-3; d_call: TRBD1; j_call: TRBJ2-7; cdr3_aa: CASSPTGGTPYEQYF; cdr3_nt: TGTGCCAGCAGCCCCACAGGGGGAACCCCCTACGAGCAGTACTTC
clone_size: few; v_call: TRBV5-1; d_call: TRBD1; j_call: TRBJ1-1; cdr3_aa: CASSSVGQGANTEAFF; cdr3_nt: TGCGCCAGCAGCTCGGTTGGACAGGGGGCGAACACTGAAGCTTTCTTT
clone_size: NA; v_call: TRBV29-1; d_call: NA; j_call: TRBJ1-4; cdr3_aa: CSVGIGSGKLFF; cdr3_nt: TGCAGCGTTGGAATCGGTAGTGGAAAACTGTTTTTT
clone_size: NA; v_call: TRBV28; d_call: NA; j_call: TRBJ2-1; cdr3_aa: CASNLRGRTNEQFF; cdr3_nt: TGTGCCAGCAACCTCAGGGGGAGGACCAATGAGCAGTTCTTC
clone_size: NA; v_call: TRBV7-7; d_call: TRBD2; j_call: TRBJ2-1; cdr3_aa: CASNLDRGGSHEQFF; cdr3_nt: TGTGCTAGCAACTTAGATCGGGGGGGGAGCCATGAGCAGTTCTTC
clone_size: NA; v_call: TRBV5-4; d_call: NA; j_call: TRBJ1-4; cdr3_aa: CASSLGHQGANEKLFF; cdr3_nt: TGTGCCAGCAGCTTGGGCCATCAAGGGGCTAATGAAAAACTGTTTTTT
clone_size: NA; v_call: TRBV6-5; d_call: NA; j_call: TRBJ1-2; cdr3_aa: CASNRVLDGYTF; cdr3_nt: TGTGCCAGCAATCGGGTTCTCGATGGCTACACCTTC
clone_size: once; v_call: TRBV28; d_call: NA; j_call: TRBJ1-4; cdr3_aa: CASSFLGTNEKLFF; cdr3_nt: TGTGCCAGCAGTTTTCTGGGCACTAATGAAAAACTGTTTTTT
clone_size: NA; v_call: TRBV18; d_call: NA; j_call: TRBJ1-4; cdr3_aa: CASSLPGYPNEKLFF; cdr3_nt: TGTGCCAGCTCATTACCAGGTTATCCTAATGAAAAACTGTTTTTT
clone_size: NA; v_call: TRBV4-3; d_call: NA; j_call: TRBJ1-2; cdr3_aa: CASSQEGVGYYGYTF; cdr3_nt: TGCGCCAGCAGCCAAGAAGGGGTGGGGTACTATGGCTACACCTTC
clone_size: NA; v_call: TRBV15; d_call: TRBD1; j_call: TRBJ2-5; cdr3_aa: CAIHTSITGQVLPGGQYF; cdr3_nt: TGTGCCATCCATACCTCGATCACGGGACAGGTCCTTCCTGGGGGCCAGTACTTC
clone_size: NA; v_call: TRBV28; d_call: NA; j_call: TRBJ2-1; cdr3_aa: CASSLPSNSYNEQFF; cdr3_nt: TGTGCCAGCAGTTTACCCAGTAACTCCTACAATGAGCAGTTCTTC
clone_size: NA; v_call: TRBV14; d_call: TRBD1; j_call: TRBJ1-4; cdr3_aa: CASSPVFGRRGKDEKLFF; cdr3_nt: TGTGCCAGCAGCCCAGTTTTCGGTCGCAGGGGGAAGGATGAAAAACTGTTTTTT
clone_size: NA; v_call: TRBV6-5; d_call: NA; j_call: TRBJ2-7; cdr3_aa: CASSHRNVQYF; cdr3_nt: TGTGCCAGCAGTCACAGAAACGTCCAGTACTTC
clone_size: NA; v_call: TRBV6-2/TRBV6-3; d_call: TRBD1; j_call: TRBJ1-5; cdr3_aa: CASSYRDSSNQPQHF; cdr3_nt: TGTGCCAGCAGTTACCGGGACAGCTCCAATCAGCCCCAGCATTTT
clone_size: NA; v_call: TRBV7-2; d_call: TRBD1; j_call: TRBJ2-3; cdr3_aa: CASSSRDRSDTQYF; cdr3_nt: TGTGCCAGCAGCTCGCGGGACAGGTCGGATACGCAGTATTTT
clone_size: NA; v_call: TRBV19; d_call: TRBD1; j_call: TRBJ1-1; cdr3_aa: CASSPRTRGRTEAFF; cdr3_nt: TGTGCCAGTAGTCCACGGACAAGGGGGCGGACTGAAGCTTTCTTT
clone_size: NA; v_call: TRBV6-5; d_call: TRBD1; j_call: TRBJ1-4; cdr3_aa: CASTDRGENEKLFF; cdr3_nt: TGTGCCAGCACCGACAGGGGGGAGAATGAAAAACTGTTTTTT
clone_size: once; v_call: TRBV28; d_call: TRBD1; j_call: TRBJ1-1; cdr3_aa: CVSRWGQGLGNTEAFF; cdr3_nt: TGTGTCAGCAGATGGGGACAGGGGTTAGGGAACACTGAAGCTTTCTTT
clone_size: once; v_call: TRBV19; d_call: NA; j_call: TRBJ2-3; cdr3_aa: CASSLQGSTDTQYF; cdr3_nt: TGTGCCAGTAGTCTTCAGGGTAGCACAGATACGCAGTATTTT
clone_size: NA; v_call: TRBV19; d_call: TRBD1; j_call: TRBJ1-6; cdr3_aa: CASSVGDRSNSPLHF; cdr3_nt: TGTGCCAGTAGTGTCGGGGACAGATCAAATTCACCCCTCCACTTT
clone_size: NA; v_call: TRBV4-3; d_call: TRBD2; j_call: TRBJ2-1; cdr3_aa: CASSQDGTGLAGGAPYNEQFF; cdr3_nt: TGCGCCAGCAGCCAAGATGGGACGGGACTAGCGGGAGGGGCCCCCTACAATGAGCAGTTCTTC
clone_size: NA; v_call: TRBV5-6; d_call: TRBD1; j_call: TRBJ1-2; cdr3_aa: CASSPTGANGYTF; cdr3_nt: TGTGCCAGCAGCCCGACAGGGGCGAATGGCTACACCTTC
clone_size: NA; v_call: TRBV4-1; d_call: NA; j_call: TRBJ1-4; cdr3_aa: CASSLGGGIREKLFF; cdr3_nt: TGCGCCAGCAGCCTCGGTGGGGGGATACGGGAAAAACTGTTTTTT
clone_size: once; v_call: TRBV6-5; d_call: NA; j_call: TRBJ1-5; cdr3_aa: CASSQQGLGRQPQHF; cdr3_nt: TGTGCCAGCAGTCAGCAGGGCTTGGGGCGGCAGCCCCAGCATTTT
clone_size: NA; v_call: TRBV9; d_call: NA; j_call: TRBJ2-3; cdr3_aa: CASSADSTDTQYF; cdr3_nt: TGTGCCAGCAGCGCCGACAGTACGGATACGCAGTATTTT
clone_size: NA; v_call: TRBV7-8; d_call: NA; j_call: TRBJ2-1; cdr3_aa: CASSLSTGSSYNEQFF; cdr3_nt: TGTGCCAGCAGTCTTTCAACCGGGAGCTCCTACAATGAGCAGTTCTTC
clone_size: NA; v_call: TRBV28; d_call: NA; j_call: TRBJ1-6; cdr3_aa: CASSPPGASSPLHF; cdr3_nt: TGTGCCAGCAGTCCCCCAGGGGCTAGTTCACCCCTCCACTTT
clone_size: NA; v_call: TRBV11-2; d_call: NA; j_call: TRBJ2-1; cdr3_aa: CASSSRGLEYNEQFF; cdr3_nt: TGTGCCAGCAGCTCGCGGGGACTCGAGTACAATGAGCAGTTCTTC